This T cell receptor (beta chain) was recorded in a study of Tregs in tolerant kidney transplant recipients. Study conclusions and caveats: Findings come from small patient numbers and require larger validation. No direct test of biological reproducibility was done here. Nucleotide sequences could not be compared across some patients' samples due to primer changes.

Mixed chimerism was transient after nonmyeloablative marrow transplants from related graft donors. Assay: immunoSEQ multiplex PCR; the TCRdb copy retains only in-frame clones and omits some. The table lists tens of thousands of clones, under 95% of them singletons. On this clone: As yet, its antigen is unknown.

The CDR3 runs to 17 residues. Trimming at V came to 4 bases and at J to 0 bases, leaving 5 bases not matched to a gene. CDR1 is ENHRY, CDR2 SYGVKD, per germline. Sequences were derived from CD4+ T cells from blood (PBMCs), sampled 12 months after the transplant. This TCR was sampled from a human patient who received a combined kidney and bone marrow transplant. Part of the T cell pool may stem from the graft donor. This rearrangement joins TRBV10-3 to TRBJ2-1, with 11 bases that match TRBD2. Here the CDR3 DNA reads TGTGCCATCAGTGTCGCTAGCGGGAGGAGCTCCTACAATGAGCAGTTCTTC. Translating it yields CAISVASGRSSYNEQFF.